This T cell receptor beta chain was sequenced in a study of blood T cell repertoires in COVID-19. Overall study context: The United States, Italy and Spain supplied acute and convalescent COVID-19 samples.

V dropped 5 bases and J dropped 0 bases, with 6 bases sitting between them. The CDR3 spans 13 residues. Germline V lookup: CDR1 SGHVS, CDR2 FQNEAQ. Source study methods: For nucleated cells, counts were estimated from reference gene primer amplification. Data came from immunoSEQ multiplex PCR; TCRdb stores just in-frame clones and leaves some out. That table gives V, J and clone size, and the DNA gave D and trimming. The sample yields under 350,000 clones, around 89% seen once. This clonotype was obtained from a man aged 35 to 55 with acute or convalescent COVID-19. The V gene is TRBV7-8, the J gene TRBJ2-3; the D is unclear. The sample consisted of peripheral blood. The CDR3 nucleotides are TGTGCCAGCAGCCCCGGGAGCACAGATACGCAGTATTTT. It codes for CASSPGSTDTQYF.